This T cell receptor (beta chain) was identified during a study of shared clonotypes between healthy human individuals. Assay: immunoSEQ multiplex PCR; the TCRdb copy retains only in-frame clones and omits some. Of about 300,000 clones listed, approximately 74% are singletons. The germline V gene encodes CDR1 SGHVS and CDR2 FNYEAQ. The CDR3 loop spans 16 amino acids. V lost 0 bases and J lost 3, with 12 bases in between. Specimen: memory CD4+ T cells sorted from blood. This sample's subset: CD45RA-negative fraction. The source is a man aged 30 to 45 in good health. The chain couples TRBV7-6 to TRBJ2-1; weak D call: TRBD2 (5 bases). The CDR3 DNA sequence: TGTGCCAGCAGCTTAGCTTCCGGGATCCACTACAATGAGCAGTTCTTC. Translation: CASSLASGIHYNEQFF.